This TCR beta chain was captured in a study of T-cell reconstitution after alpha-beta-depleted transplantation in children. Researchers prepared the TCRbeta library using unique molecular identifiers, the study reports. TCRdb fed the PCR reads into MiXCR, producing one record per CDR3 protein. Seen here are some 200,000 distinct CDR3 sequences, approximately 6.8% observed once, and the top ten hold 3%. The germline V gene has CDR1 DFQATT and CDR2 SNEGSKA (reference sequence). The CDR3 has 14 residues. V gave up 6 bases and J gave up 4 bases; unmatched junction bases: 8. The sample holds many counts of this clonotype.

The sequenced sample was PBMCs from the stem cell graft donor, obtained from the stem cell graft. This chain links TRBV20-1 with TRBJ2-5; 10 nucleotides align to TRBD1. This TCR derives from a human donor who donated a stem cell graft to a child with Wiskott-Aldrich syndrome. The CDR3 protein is CSAKTGGVAETQYF. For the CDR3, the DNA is TGCAGTGCAAAGACAGGGGGCGTTGCAGAGACCCAGTACTTC.